These T cell receptor beta chains were read from a single sample in a study of OX40 agonist ivuxolimab in advanced cancers. The assay was immunoSEQ multiplex PCR, and TCRdb's table has in-frame clones only and misses some. The repertoire holds about 12,000 clones, with more than 70% as singletons. Sequenced material: CD4+ or CD8+ T cells sorted from blood, taken in a trial of the OX40 agonist ivuxolimab. The source is an adult with an advanced solid tumor such as melanoma, head and neck, liver or kidney cancer. Both conserved end residues are part of each CDR3. The D gene is left open where the match is weak. Size is stated for part of the rows, as once, few or many counts, or as a class when the clone is expanded.

j_gene	d_gene	v_gene	abundance	CDR3nt	CDR3aa
TRBJ1-5	TRBD1	TRBV28	hyperexpanded	TGTGCCAGCACCCTGGGGGGGACAGAAGATCAGCCCCAGCATTTT	CASTLGGTEDQPQHF
TRBJ2-7	-	TRBV28	-	TGTGCCTCTCGAGGGAGAAGGGGCTACGAGCAGTACTTC	CASRGRRGYEQYF
TRBJ1-1	-	TRBV28	-	TGTGCCAGCAGTTCCTCTTGGGGGGGGAACACTGAAGCTTTCTTT	CASSSSWGGNTEAFF
TRBJ2-1	TRBD2	TRBV29-1	-	TGCAGCGTTGAGAGGCGGGAGGGGTCCCACAATGAGCAGTTCTTC	CSVERREGSHNEQFF
TRBJ1-1	-	TRBV7-9	-	TGTGCCAGCAGCAACCCAGGGACAGAAGCTTTCTTT	CASSNPGTEAFF
TRBJ1-1	-	TRBV11-3	once	TGTGCCAGCAGCTCTCCGACAGACTACACTGAAGCTTTCTTT	CASSSPTDYTEAFF
TRBJ2-1	TRBD2	TRBV11-1	few	TGTGCCAGCAGCTACGGTCGGGGGGGAAACAATGAGCAGTTCTTC	CASSYGRGGNNEQFF
TRBJ2-3	-	TRBV4-1	few	TGCGCCAGCAGCCCTCAGGGGGGAGGCACAGATACGCAGTATTTT	CASSPQGGGTDTQYF
TRBJ2-3	TRBD2	TRBV4-2	-	TGTGCCAGCGGGGGAGGCACTAGCGGGGGGGCAGATACGCAGTATTTT	CASGGGTSGGADTQYF
TRBJ2-7	TRBD1	TRBV13	-	TGTGCCAGCAGCCTATGGACAGGCTACGAGCAGTACTTC	CASSLWTGYEQYF
TRBJ1-5	-	TRBV9	-	TGTGCCAGCAGCGTAGACCTCAATCAGCCCCAGCATTTT	CASSVDLNQPQHF
TRBJ2-7	-	TRBV27	-	TGTGCCAGCAGTTCGAGCTACGAGCAGTACTTC	CASSSSYEQYF
TRBJ2-3	-	TRBV23-1	-	TGCGCCAGCAGTCAATCTTTTCCTAACAGCACAGATACGCAGTATTTT	CASSQSFPNSTDTQYF
TRBJ2-3	TRBD2	TRBV7-9	-	TGTGCCAGCAGCTTGGGGACTAGCGGGGGGCTAAATACGCAGTATTTT	CASSLGTSGGLNTQYF
TRBJ2-3	-	TRBV9	-	TGTGCCAGCAGCGTAGCCGGGACGAGCACAGATACGCAGTATTTT	CASSVAGTSTDTQYF
TRBJ1-5	-	TRBV28	few	TGTGCCAGTCGGACCTTCCTTGTTAGCAATCAGCCCCAGCATTTT	CASRTFLVSNQPQHF